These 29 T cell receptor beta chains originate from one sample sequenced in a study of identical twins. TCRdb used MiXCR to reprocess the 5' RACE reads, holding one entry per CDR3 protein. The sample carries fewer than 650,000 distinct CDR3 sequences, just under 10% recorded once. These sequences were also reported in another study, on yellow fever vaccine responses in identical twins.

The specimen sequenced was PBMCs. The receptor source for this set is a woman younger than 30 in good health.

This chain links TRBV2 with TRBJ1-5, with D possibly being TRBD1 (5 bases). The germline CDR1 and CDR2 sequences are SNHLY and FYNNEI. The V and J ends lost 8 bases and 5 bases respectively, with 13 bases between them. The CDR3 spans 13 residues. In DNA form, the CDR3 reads TGTGCCAGCGAGGGGATGTCAGATCAGCCCCAGCATTTT. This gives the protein CASEGMSDQPQHF.

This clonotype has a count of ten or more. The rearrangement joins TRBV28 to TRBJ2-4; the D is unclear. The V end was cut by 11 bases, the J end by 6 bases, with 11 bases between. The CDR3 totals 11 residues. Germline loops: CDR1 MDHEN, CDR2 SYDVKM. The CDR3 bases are TGTGCCCTGAGACAAGGAAACATTCAGTACTTC. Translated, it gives CALRQGNIQYF.

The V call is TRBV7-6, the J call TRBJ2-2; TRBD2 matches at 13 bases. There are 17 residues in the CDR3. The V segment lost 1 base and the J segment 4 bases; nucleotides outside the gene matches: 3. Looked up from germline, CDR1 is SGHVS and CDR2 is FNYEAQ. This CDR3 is CASSLELAGGFTGELFF. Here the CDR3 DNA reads TGTGCCAGCAGCTTAGAACTAGCGGGAGGGTTCACCGGGGAGCTGTTTTTT.

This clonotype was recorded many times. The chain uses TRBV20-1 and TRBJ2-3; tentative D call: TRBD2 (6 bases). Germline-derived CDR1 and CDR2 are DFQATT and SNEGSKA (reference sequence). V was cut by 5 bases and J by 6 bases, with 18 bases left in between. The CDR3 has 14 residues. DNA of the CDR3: TGCAGTGCTCTTCCTCTAGCGCCGGGGGATACGCAGTATTTT. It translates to CSALPLAPGDTQYF.

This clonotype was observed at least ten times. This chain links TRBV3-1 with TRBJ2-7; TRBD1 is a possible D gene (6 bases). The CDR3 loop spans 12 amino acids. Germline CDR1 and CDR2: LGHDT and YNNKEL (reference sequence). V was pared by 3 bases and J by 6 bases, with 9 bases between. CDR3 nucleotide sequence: TGTGCCAGCAGCCATACAGGGAGCGAGCAGTACTTC. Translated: CASSHTGSEQYF.

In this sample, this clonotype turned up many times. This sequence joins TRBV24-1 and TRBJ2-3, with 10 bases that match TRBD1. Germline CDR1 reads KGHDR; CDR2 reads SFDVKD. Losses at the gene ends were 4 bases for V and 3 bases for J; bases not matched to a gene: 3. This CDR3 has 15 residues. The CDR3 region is CATSDPGQGTDTQYF. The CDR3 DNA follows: TGTGCCACCAGTGACCCGGGACAGGGGACAGATACGCAGTATTTT.

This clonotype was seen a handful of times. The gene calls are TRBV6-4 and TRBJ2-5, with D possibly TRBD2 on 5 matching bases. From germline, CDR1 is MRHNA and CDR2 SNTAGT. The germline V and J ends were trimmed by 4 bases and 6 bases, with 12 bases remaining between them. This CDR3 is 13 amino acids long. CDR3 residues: CASSAWRGQTQYF. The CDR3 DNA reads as TGTGCCAGCAGTGCGTGGCGAGGGCAGACCCAGTACTTC.

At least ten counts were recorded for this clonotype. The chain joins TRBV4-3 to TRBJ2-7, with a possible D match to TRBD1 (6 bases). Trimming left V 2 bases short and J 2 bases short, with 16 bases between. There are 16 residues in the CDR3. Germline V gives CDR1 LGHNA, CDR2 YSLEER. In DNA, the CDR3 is TGCGCCAGCAGCCAATGGGGGCCCCTATCGACCTACGAGCAGTACTTC. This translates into CASSQWGPLSTYEQYF.

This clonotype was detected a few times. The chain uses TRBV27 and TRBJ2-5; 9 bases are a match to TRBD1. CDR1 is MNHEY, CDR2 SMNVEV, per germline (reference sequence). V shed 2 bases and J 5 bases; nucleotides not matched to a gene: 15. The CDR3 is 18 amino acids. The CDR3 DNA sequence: TGTGCCAGCAGTTTAATACCCGGACAGGGGAGTGGGACCGAGACCCAGTACTTC. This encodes CASSLIPGQGSGTETQYF.

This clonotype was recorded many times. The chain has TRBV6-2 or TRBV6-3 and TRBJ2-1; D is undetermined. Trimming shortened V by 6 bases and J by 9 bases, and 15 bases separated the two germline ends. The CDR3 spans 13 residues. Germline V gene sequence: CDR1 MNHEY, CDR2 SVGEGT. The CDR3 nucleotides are TGTGCCAGCAGGTTTGCTAATAGGATTGAGCAGTTCTTC. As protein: CASRFANRIEQFF.

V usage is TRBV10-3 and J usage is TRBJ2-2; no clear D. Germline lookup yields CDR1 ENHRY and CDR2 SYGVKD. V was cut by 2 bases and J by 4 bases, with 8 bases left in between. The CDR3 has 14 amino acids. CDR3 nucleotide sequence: TGTGCCATCAGTGAGGGACCGGGCACCGGGGAGCTGTTTTTT. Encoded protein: CAISEGPGTGELFF.

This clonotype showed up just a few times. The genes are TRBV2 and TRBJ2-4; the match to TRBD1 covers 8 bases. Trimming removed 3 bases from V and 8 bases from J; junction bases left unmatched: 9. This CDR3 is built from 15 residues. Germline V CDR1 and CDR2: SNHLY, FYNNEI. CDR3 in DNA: TGTGCCAGCAGTGATCGGTCAGGGGGCAGGGACATTCAGTACTTC. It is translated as CASSDRSGGRDIQYF.

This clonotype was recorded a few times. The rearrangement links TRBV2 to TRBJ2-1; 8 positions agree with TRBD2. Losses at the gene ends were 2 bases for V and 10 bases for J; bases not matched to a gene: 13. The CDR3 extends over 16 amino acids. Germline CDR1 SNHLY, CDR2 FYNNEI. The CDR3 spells CASSELAAGGRREQFF. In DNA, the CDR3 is TGTGCCAGCAGTGAACTTGCCGCGGGAGGCCGAAGGGAGCAGTTCTTC. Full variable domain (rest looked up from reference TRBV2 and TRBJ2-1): EPEVTQTPSHQVTQMGQEVILRCVPISNHLYFYWYRQILGQKVEFLVSFYNNEISEKSEIFDDQFSVERPDGSNFTLKIRSTKLEDSAMYFCASSELAAGGRREQFFGPGTRLTVL.

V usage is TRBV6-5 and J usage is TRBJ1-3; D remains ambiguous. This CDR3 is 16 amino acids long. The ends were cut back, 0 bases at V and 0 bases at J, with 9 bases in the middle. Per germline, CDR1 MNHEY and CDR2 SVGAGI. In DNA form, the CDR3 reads TGTGCCAGCAGTTACTCCCGGATCTCCTCTGGAAACACCATATATTTT. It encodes CASSYSRISSGNTIYF.

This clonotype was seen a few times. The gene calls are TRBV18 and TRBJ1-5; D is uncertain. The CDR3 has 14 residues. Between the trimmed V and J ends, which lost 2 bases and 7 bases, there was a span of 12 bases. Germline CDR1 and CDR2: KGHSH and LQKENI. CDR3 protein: CASSPEELRQPQHF. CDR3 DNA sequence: TGTGCCAGCTCACCAGAGGAGCTAAGGCAGCCCCAGCATTTT.

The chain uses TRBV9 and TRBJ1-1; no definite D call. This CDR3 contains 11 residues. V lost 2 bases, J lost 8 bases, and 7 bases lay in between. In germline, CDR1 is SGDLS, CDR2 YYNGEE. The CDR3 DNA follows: TGTGCCAGCAGCGTGGTGAGGGAAGCTTTCTTT. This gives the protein CASSVVREAFF.

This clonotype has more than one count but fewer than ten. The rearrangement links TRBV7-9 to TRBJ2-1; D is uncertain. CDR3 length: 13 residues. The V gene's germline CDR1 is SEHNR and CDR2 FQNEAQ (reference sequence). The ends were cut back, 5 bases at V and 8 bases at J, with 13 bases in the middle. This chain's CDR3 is CASSPKIDHEQFF. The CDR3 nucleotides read TGTGCCAGCAGCCCGAAGATAGACCATGAGCAGTTCTTC.

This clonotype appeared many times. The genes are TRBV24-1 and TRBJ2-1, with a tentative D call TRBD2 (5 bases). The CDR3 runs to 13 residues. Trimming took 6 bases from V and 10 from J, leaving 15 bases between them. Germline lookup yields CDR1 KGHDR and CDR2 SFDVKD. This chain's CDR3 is CATSWDSPGEQFF. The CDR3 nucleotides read TGTGCCACCAGTTGGGATTCTCCGGGGGAGCAGTTCTTC.

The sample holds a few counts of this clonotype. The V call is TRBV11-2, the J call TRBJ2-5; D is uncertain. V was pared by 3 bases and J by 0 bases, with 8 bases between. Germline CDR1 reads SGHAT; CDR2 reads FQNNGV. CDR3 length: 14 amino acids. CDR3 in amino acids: CASSFLADQETQYF. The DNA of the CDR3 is TGTGCCAGCAGCTTTTTGGCAGACCAAGAGACCCAGTACTTC.

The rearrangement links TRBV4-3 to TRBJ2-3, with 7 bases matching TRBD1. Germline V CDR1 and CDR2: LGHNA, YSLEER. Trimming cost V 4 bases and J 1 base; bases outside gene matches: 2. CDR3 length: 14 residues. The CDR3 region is CASSRGTGTDTQYF. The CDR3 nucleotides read TGCGCCAGCAGCCGAGGGACAGGCACAGATACGCAGTATTTT.

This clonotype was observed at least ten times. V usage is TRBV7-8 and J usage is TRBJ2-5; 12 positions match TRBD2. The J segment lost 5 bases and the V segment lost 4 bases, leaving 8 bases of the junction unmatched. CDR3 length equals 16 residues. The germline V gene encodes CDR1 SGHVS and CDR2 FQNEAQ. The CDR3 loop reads CASSSTHGTSGETQYF. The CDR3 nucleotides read TGTGCCAGCAGCTCCACCCACGGGACTAGCGGGGAGACCCAGTACTTC.

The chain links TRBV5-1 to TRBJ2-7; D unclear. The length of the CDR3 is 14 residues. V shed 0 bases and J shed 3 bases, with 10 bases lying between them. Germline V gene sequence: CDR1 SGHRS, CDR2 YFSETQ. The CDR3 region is CASSLATYSYEQYF. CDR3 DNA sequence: TGCGCCAGCAGCTTGGCTACCTACAGCTACGAGCAGTACTTC.

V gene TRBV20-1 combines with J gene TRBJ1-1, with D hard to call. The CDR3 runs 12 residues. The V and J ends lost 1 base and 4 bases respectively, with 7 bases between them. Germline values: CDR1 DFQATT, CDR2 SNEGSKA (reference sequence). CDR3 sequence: CSARARITEAFF. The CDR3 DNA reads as TGCAGTGCTAGAGCCAGAATCACTGAAGCTTTCTTT.

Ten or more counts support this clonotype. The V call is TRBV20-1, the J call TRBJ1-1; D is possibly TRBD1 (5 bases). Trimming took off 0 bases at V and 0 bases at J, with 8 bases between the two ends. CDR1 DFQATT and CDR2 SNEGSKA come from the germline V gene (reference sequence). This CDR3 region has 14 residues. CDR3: CSARDLRVNTEAFF. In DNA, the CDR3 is TGCAGTGCTAGAGATCTCAGGGTGAACACTGAAGCTTTCTTT.

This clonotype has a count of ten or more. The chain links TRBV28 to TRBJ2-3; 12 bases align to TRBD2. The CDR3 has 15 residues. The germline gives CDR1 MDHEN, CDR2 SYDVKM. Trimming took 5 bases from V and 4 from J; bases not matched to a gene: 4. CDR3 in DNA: TGTGCCAGCAGTACAAGACTAGCGGGGGCAGATACGCAGTATTTT. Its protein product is CASSTRLAGADTQYF.

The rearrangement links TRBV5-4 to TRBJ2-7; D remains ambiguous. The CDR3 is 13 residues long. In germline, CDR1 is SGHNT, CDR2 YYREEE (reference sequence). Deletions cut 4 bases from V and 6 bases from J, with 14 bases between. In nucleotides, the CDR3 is TGTGCCAGCAGCCTTGGTGTCCTCTCCGAGCAGTACTTC. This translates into CASSLGVLSEQYF.

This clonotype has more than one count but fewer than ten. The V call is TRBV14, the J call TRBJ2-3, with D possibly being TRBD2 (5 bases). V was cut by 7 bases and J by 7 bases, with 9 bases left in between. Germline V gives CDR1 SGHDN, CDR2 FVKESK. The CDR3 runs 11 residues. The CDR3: CASKTGNTQYF. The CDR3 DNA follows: TGTGCCAGCAAGACGGGAAATACGCAGTATTTT.

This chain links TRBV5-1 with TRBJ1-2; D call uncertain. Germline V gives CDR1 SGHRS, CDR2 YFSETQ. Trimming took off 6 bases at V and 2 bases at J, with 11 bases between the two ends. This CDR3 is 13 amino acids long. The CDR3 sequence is CASTWGGNYGYTF. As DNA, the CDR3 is TGCGCCAGCACCTGGGGAGGAAACTATGGCTACACCTTC.

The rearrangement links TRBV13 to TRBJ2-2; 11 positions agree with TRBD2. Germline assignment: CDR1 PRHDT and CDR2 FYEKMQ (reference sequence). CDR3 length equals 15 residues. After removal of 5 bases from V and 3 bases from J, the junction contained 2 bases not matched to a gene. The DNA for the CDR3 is TGTGCCAGCAGCCCGGGACTAGCGGACACCGGGGAGCTGTTTTTT. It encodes CASSPGLADTGELFF.